The clone carrying this T cell receptor beta chain has at least ten counts. What it binds is not known. This record belongs to a study of identical twins. General observations from the study: The degree of excess twin sharing was weaker in beta out-of-frame sequences. Models predicted too little out-of-frame TCR alpha sharing in monozygotic twins.

TCRdb fed the 5' RACE reads into MiXCR, producing one record per CDR3 protein. The sample has about 810,000 distinct CDR3 sequences; 12% are singletons. Healthy Caucasian individuals made up all the donors. The CDR3 spans 14 residues. The V gene lost 0 bases and the J gene lost 5 bases, with 11 bases spanning the gap. The germline gives CDR1 SGHKS, CDR2 YYEKEE (reference sequence). These data also formed part of another study, on yellow fever vaccine responses in identical twins. As reported in that work: It has been reported that, in twins, the vaccine T cell response seemed partly convergent and partly personalized.

The chain carries TRBV5-5 and TRBJ1-2, with D perhaps matching TRBD1 (5 bases). Sequencing input: PBMCs. This clonotype was obtained from a woman between 18 and 30 years old in good health. The CDR3: CASSLDGARYGYTF. In nucleotides, the CDR3 is TGTGCCAGCAGCTTGGATGGGGCGCGGTATGGCTACACCTTC.